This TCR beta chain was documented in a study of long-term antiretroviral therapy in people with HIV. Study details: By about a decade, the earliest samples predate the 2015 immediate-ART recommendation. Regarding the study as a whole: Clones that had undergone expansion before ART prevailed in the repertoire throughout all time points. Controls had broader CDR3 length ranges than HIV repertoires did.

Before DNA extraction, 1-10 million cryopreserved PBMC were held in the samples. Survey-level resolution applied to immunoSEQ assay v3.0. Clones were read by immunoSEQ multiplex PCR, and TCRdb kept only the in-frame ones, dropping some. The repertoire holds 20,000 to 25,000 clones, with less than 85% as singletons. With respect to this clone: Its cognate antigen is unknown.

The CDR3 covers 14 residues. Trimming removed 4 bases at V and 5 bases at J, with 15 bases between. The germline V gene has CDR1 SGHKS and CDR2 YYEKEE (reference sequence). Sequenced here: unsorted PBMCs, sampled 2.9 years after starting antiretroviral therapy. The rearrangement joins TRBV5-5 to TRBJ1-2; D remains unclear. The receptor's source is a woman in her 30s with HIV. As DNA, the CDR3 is TGTGCCAGCAGCGCGGAGACTGGTCCGTATGGCTACACCTTC. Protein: CASSAETGPYGYTF.